A selection of T cell receptor beta chains follows, all from one sample in a study of T cells in Graves' hyperthyroidism and ophthalmopathy. TCRdb re-derived calls from the multiplex PCR reads in MiXCR, one entry per CDR3 protein. The profile shows hundreds of thousands of distinct CDR3 sequences, 35% to 45% of them singletons. The sample comprised blood. Receptors were obtained from a man aged 18 to 29 with Graves' hyperthyroidism. CDR3s include the opening cysteine and the closing phenylalanine or tryptophan. A D gene is named only where the DNA matches it firmly. Clone size appears in some rows only: once, few, many, or a class for an expanded clone.

d_gene	abundance	v_gene	j_gene	CDR3nt	CDR3aa
.	.	TRBV7-9	TRBJ2-1	TGTGCCAGCAGCTCCGAGGGGACGTCTAATGAGCAGTTCTTC	CASSSEGTSNEQFF
.	few	TRBV7-2	TRBJ1-4	TGTGCCAGCAGCTTAGTCGGAGGGTGGAACACTAATGAAAAACTGTTTTTT	CASSLVGGWNTNEKLFF
TRBD1	.	TRBV4-2	TRBJ1-1	TGTGCCAGCAGCCAAGGGGACAGGTGGAACACTGAAGCTTTCTTT	CASSQGDRWNTEAFF
.	many	TRBV10-3	TRBJ1-5	TGTGCCACCAACTTATATGAGGGGGACCAGCCCCAGCATTTT	CATNLYEGDQPQHF
.	many	TRBV20-1	TRBJ1-3	TGCAGTGCTAGGATGCCTCCGGAAAACACCATATATTTT	CSARMPPENTIYF
.	.	TRBV29-1	TRBJ1-1	TGCAGGCCAGGTAGGACGAACACTGAAGCTTTCTTT	CRPGRTNTEAFF
.	.	TRBV6-5	TRBJ1-5	TGTGCCAGCAGTTTTATGGGGGGCAAAGGGAGAGATCAGCCCCAGCATTTT	CASSFMGGKGRDQPQHF
TRBD2	few	TRBV25-1	TRBJ2-7	TGTGCCAGCAGAGGGACTAGCGGGAGTGTGGTTCTAGCCGAGCAGTACTTC	CASRGTSGSVVLAEQYF
.	.	TRBV2	TRBJ1-5	TGTGCCAGCAGTGACACACATGGAAGCAATCAGCCCCAGCATTTT	CASSDTHGSNQPQHF
TRBD2	.	TRBV19	TRBJ2-5	TGTGCCAGTAGGCCCAGCGGGGGGGCCGGAGAGACCCAGTACTTC	CASRPSGGAGETQYF
.	many	TRBV20-1	TRBJ1-1	TGCAGTGCTAGATCTGGAGTGAGCACTGAAGCTTTCTTT	CSARSGVSTEAFF
TRBD1	many	TRBV15	TRBJ1-3	TGTGCCACCAGCAGGACAGGGAAGGTCTCTGGAAACACCATATATTTT	CATSRTGKVSGNTIYF
.	few	TRBV27	TRBJ1-6	TGTGCCAGCAGTTACCATGCCCCCAGAAATTCACCCCTCCACTTT	CASSYHAPRNSPLHF